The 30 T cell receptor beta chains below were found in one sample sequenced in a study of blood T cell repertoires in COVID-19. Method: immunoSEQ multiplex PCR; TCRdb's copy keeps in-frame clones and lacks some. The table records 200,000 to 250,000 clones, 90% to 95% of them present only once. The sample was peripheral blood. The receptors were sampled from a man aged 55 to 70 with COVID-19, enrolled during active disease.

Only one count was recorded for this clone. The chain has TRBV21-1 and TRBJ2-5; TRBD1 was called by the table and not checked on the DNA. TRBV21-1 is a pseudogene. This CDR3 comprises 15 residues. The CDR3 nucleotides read TGTGCCAGCAGCAGGGGGGACAGACTCCAAGAGACCCAGTACTTC. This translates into CASSRGDRLQETQYF.

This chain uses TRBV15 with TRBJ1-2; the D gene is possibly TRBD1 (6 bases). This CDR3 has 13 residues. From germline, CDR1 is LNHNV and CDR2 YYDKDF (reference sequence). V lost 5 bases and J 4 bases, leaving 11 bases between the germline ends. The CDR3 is CATSLGHSYGYTF. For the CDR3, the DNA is TGTGCCACCAGCTTGGGACACTCCTATGGCTACACCTTC.

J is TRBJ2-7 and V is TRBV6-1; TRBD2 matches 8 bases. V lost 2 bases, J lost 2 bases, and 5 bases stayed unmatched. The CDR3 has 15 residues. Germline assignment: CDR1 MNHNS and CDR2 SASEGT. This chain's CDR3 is CASSEPAGAPYEQYF. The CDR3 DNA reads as TGTGCCAGCAGTGAACCAGCGGGGGCCCCCTACGAGCAGTACTTC.

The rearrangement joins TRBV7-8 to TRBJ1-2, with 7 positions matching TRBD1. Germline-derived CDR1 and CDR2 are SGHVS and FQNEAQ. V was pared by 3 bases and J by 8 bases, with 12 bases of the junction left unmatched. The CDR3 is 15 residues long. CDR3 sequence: CASSLPGTEKLGYTF. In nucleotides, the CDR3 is TGTGCCAGCAGCTTGCCAGGGACAGAAAAGTTGGGCTACACCTTC. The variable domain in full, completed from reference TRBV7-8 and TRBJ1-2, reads GAGVSQSPRYKVAKRGQDVALRCDPISGHVSLFWYQQALGQGPEFLTYFQNEAQLDKSGLPSDRFFAERPEGSVSTLKIQRTQQEDSAVYLCASSLPGTEKLGYTFGSGTRLTVV.

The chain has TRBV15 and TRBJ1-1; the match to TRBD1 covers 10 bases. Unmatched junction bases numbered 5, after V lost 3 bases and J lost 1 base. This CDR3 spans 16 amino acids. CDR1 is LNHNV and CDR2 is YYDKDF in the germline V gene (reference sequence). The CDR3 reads CATSRGQGKRNTEAFF. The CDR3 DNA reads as TGTGCCACCAGCAGGGGACAGGGGAAAAGGAACACTGAAGCTTTCTTT.

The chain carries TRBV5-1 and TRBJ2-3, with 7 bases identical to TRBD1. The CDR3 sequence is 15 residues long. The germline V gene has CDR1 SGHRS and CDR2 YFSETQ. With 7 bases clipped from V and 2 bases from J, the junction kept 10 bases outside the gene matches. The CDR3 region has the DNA TGCGCCAGCCGTACAGGGGCTGGGTTCACAGATACGCAGTATTTT. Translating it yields CASRTGAGFTDTQYF.

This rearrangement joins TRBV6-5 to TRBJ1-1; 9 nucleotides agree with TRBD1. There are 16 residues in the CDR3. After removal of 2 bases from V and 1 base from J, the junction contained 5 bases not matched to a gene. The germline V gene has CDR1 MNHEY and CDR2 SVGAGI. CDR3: CASSYGTGTTNTEAFF. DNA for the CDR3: TGTGCCAGCAGTTACGGGACAGGGACTACGAACACTGAAGCTTTCTTT.

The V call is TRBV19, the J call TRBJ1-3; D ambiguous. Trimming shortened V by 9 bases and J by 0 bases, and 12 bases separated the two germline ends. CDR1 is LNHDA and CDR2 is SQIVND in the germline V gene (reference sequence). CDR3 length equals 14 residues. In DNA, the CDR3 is TGTGCCAGCACGGGTCCGAACTCTGGAAACACCATATATTTT. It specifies CASTGPNSGNTIYF.

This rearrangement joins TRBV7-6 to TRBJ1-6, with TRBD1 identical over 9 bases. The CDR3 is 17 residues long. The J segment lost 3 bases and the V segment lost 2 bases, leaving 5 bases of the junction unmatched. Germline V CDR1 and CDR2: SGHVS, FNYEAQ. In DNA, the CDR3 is TGTGCCAGCAGCTTATTCGGACAGGGGATCTATAATTCACCCCTCCACTTT. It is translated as CASSLFGQGIYNSPLHF.

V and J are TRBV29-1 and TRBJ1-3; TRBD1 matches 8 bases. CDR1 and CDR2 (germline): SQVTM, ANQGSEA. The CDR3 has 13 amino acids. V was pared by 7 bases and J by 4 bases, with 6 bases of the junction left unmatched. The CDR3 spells CSAWTGTGNTIYF. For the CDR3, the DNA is TGCAGCGCCTGGACAGGGACGGGAAACACCATATATTTT.

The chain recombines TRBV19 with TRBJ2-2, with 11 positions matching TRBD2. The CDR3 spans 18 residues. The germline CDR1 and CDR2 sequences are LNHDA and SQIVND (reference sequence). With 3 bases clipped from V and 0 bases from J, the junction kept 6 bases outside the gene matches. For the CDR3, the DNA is TGTGCCAGTAGTATCACCCCACTAGCGGGGGCGAACACCGGGGAGCTGTTTTTT. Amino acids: CASSITPLAGANTGELFF.

The CDR3 loop reads CASSYARDINEKLFF. CDR3 sequence (DNA): TGTGCCAGCAGTTACGCGAGGGACATCAATGAAAAACTGTTTTTT. The chain combines TRBV6-5 with TRBJ1-4; a weak D match, TRBD1 (6 bases). Trimming took off 2 bases at V and 5 bases at J, with 12 bases between the two ends. The germline V gene has CDR1 MNHEY and CDR2 SVGAGI. The CDR3 is made up of 15 amino acids.

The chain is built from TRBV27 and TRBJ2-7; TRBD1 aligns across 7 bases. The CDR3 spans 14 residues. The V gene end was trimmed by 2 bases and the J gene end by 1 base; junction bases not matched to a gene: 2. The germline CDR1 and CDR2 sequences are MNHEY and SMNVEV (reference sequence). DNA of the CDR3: TGTGCCAGCAGTTTAGGGACAGAATCCTACGAGCAGTACTTC. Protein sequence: CASSLGTESYEQYF.

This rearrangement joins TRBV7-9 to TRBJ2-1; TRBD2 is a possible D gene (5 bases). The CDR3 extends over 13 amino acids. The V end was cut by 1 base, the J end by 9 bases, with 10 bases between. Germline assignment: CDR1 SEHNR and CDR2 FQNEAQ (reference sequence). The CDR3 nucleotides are TGTGCCAGCAGCTTAGACGGGGTAGGTGAGCAGTTCTTC. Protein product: CASSLDGVGEQFF.

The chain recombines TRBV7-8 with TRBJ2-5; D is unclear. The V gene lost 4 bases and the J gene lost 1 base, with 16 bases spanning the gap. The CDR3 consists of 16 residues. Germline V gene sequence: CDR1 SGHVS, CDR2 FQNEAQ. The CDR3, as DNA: TGTGCCAGCAGCTCTGGCCTGGGCAGACCCCAAGAGACCCAGTACTTC. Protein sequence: CASSSGLGRPQETQYF.

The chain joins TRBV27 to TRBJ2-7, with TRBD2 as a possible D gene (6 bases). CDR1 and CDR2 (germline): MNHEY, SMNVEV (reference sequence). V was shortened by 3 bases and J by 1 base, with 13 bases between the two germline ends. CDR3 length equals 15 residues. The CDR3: CASSLTGVSSYEQYF. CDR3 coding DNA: TGTGCCAGCAGTTTGACGGGAGTCTCGTCCTACGAGCAGTACTTC.

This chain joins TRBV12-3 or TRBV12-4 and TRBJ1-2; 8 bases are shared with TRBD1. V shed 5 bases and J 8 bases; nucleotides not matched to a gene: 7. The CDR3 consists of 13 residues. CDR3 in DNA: TGTGCCAGCAGTCCCAGGACAGGGAAAGGCTACACCTTC. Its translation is CASSPRTGKGYTF.

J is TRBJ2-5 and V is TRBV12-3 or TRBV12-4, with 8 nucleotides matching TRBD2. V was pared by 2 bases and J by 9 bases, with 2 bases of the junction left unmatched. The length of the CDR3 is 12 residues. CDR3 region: CASSLSGGAQYF. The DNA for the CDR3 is TGTGCCAGCAGTTTATCGGGGGGGGCCCAGTACTTC.

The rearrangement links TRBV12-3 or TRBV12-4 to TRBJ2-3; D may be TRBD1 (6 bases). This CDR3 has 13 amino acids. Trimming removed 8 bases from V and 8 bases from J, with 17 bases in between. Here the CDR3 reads CASARPGARTQYF. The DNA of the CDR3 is TGTGCCAGCGCCCGCCCAGGGGCACGTACGCAGTATTTT.

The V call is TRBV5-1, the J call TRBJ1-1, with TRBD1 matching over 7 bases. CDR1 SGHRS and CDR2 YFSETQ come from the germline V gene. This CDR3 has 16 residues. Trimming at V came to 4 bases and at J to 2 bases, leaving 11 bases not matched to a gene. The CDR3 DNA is TGCGCCAGCAGCACCGGACAGGTGAAATACAACACTGAAGCTTTCTTT. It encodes CASSTGQVKYNTEAFF.

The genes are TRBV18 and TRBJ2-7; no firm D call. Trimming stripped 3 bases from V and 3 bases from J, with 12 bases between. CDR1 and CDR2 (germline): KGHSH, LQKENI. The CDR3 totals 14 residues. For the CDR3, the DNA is TGTGCCAGCTCACCCACACTATCTGGCTACGAGCAGTACTTC. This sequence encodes CASSPTLSGYEQYF.

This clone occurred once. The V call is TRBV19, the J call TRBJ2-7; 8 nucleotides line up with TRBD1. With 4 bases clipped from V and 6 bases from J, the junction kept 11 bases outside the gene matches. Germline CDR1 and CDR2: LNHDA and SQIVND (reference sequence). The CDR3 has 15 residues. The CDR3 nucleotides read TGTGCCAGTAGTAGCTATCAGGGGGCGGTCTCCGAGCAGTACTTC. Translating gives CASSSYQGAVSEQYF.

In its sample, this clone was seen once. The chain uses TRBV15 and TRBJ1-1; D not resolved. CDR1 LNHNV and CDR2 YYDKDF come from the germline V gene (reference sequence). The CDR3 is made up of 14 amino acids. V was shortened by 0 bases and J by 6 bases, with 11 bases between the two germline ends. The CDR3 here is CATSRERATAEAFF. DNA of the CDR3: TGTGCCACCAGCAGAGAAAGAGCAACAGCTGAAGCTTTCTTT.

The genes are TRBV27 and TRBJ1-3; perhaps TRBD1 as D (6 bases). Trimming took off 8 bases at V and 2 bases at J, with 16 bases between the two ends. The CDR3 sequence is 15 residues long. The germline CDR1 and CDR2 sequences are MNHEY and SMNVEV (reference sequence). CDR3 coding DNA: TGTGCCAGCTCCCCGATGGGGGGGCCTGGAAACACCATATATTTT. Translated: CASSPMGGPGNTIYF.

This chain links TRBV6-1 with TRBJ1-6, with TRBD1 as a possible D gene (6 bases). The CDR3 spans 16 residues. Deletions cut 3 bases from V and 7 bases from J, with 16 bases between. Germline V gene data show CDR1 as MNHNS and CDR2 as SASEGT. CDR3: CASSETPRGRNSPLHF. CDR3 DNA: TGTGCCAGCAGTGAGACACCCAGGGGACGGAATTCACCCCTCCACTTT.

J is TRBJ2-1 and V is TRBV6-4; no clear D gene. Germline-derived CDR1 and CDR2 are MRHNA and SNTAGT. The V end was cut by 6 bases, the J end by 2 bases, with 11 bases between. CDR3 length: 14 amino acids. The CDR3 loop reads CASSKTITYNEQFF. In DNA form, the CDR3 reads TGTGCCAGCAGCAAAACTATTACCTACAATGAGCAGTTCTTC.

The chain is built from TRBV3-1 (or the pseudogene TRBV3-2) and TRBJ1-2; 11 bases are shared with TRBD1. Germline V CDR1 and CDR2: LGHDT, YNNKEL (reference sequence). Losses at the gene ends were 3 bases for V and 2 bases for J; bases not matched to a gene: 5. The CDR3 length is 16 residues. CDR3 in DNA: TGTGCCAGCAGCCAGGGGGGGACAGGGGGAAACTATGGCTACACCTTC. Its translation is CASSQGGTGGNYGYTF.

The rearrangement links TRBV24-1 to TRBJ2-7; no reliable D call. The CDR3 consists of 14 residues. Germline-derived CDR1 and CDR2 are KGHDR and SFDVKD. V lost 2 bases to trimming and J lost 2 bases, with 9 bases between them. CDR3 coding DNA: TGTGCCACCAGTGATTATCGAGAGCCCTACGAGCAGTACTTC. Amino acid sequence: CATSDYREPYEQYF.

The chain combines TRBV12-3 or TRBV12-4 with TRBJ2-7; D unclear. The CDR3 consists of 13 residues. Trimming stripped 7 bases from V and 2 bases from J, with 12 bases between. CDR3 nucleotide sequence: TGTGCCAGCAACCCCGGTCGCGCCTACGAGCAGTACTTC. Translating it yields CASNPGRAYEQYF.

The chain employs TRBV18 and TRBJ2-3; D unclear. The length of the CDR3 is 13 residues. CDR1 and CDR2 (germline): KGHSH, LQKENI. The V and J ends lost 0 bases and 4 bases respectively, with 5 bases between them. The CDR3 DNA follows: TGTGCCAGCTCACCACCTTTCTCAGATACGCAGTATTTT. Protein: CASSPPFSDTQYF.